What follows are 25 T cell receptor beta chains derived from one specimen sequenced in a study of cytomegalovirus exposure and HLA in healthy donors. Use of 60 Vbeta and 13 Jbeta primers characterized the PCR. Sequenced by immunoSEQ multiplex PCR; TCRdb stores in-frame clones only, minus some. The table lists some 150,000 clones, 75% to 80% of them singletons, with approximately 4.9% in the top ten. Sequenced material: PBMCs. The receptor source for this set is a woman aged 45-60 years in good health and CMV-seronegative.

The CDR3 loop is CASSSGGGWTDTQYF. The CDR3 nucleotides read TGTGCCAGCAGCTCAGGGGGAGGATGGACAGATACGCAGTATTTT. The rearrangement joins TRBV5-8 to TRBJ2-3, with D tentatively TRBD1 (7 bases). This CDR3 has 15 residues. V dropped 3 bases and J dropped 3 bases, with 14 bases sitting between them. Germline lookup yields CDR1 SGHTS and CDR2 YDEGEE.

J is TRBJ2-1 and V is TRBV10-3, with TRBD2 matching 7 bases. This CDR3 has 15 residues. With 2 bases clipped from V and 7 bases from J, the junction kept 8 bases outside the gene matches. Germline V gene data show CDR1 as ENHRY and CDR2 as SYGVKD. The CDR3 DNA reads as TGTGCCATCAGTGAGCGACTAGCCGATACGAATGAGCAGTTCTTC. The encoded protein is CAISERLADTNEQFF.

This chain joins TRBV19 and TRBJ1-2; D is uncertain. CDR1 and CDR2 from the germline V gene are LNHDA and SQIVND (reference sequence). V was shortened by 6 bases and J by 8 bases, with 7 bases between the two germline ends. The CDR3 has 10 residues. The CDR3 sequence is CASSARGYTF. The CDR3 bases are TGTGCCAGTAGCGCCAGGGGCTACACCTTC.

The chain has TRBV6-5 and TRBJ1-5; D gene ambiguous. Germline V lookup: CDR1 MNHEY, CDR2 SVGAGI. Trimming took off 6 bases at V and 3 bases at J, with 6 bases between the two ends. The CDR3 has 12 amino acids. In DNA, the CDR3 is TGTGCCAGCAGCGGGTCCAATCAGCCCCAGCATTTT. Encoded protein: CASSGSNQPQHF.

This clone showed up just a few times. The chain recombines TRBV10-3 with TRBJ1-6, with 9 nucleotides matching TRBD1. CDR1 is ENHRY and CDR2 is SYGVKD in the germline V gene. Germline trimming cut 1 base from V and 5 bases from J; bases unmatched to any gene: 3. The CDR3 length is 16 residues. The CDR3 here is CAISEFGTGNNSPLHF. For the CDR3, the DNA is TGTGCCATCAGTGAGTTCGGGACAGGGAATAATTCACCCCTCCACTTT.

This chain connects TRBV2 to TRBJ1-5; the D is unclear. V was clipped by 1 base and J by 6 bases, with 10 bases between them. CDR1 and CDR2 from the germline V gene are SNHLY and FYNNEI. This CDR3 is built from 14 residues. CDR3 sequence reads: CASSEGAGSQPQHF. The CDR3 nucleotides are TGTGCCAGCAGTGAAGGGGCAGGCAGTCAGCCCCAGCATTTT.

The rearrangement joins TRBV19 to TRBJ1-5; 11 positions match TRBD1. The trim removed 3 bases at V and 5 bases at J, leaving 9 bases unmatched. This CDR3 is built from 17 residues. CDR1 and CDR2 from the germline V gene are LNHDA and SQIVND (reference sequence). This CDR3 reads CASSIPRTGGLDQPQHF. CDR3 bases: TGTGCCAGTAGTATCCCACGGACAGGGGGCCTTGATCAGCCCCAGCATTTT.

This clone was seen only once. The CDR3 DNA reads as TGCGCCAGCAGCTTGGAGGGCAGGGGAAGCGATGGCTACACCTTC. This gives the protein CASSLEGRGSDGYTF. The chain carries TRBV5-1 and TRBJ1-2; perhaps TRBD1 as D (6 bases). The CDR3 has 15 residues. From germline, CDR1 is SGHRS and CDR2 YFSETQ. Trimming pared 0 bases from V and 6 bases from J, leaving 15 bases between.

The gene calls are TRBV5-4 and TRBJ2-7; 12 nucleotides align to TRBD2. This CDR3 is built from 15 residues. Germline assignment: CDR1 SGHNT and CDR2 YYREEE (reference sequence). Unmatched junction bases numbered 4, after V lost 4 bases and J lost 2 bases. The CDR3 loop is CASSLGLAGPYEQYF. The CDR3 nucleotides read TGTGCCAGCAGCCTCGGACTAGCGGGGCCCTACGAGCAGTACTTC.

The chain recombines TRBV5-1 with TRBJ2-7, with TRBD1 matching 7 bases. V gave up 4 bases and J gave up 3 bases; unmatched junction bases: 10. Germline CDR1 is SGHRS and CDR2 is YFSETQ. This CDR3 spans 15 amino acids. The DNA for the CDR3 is TGCGCCAGCAGCCCCGAAGGGACAGCCCACTACGAGCAGTACTTC. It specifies CASSPEGTAHYEQYF.

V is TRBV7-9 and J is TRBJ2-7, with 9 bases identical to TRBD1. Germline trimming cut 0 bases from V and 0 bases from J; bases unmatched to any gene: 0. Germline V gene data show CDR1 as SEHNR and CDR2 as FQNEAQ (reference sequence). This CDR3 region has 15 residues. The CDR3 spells CASSLADRGSYEQYF. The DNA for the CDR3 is TGTGCCAGCAGCTTAGCGGACAGGGGCTCCTACGAGCAGTACTTC. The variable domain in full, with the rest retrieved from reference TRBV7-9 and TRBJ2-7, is DTGVSQNPRHKITKRGQNVTFRCDPISEHNRLYWYRQTLGQGPEFLTYFQNEAQLEKSRLLSDRFSAERPKGSFSTLEIQRTEQGDSAMYLCASSLADRGSYEQYFGPGTRLTVT.

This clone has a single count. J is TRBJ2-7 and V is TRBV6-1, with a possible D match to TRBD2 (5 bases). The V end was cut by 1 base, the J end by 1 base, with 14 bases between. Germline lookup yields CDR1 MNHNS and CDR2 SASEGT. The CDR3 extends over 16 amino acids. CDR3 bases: TGTGCCAGCAGTGAAGGCGGGCTAGCTTGGTCCTACGAGCAGTACTTC. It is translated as CASSEGGLAWSYEQYF.

The CDR3 bases are TGTGCCAGCAGTGGGTTCTTGACAGGGGGCAATCAGCCCCAGCATTTT. Translation: CASSGFLTGGNQPQHF. The chain recombines TRBV2 with TRBJ1-5; 8 bases are shared with TRBD1. This CDR3 region has 16 residues. Trimming at V came to 4 bases and at J to 2 bases, leaving 7 bases not matched to a gene. CDR1 and CDR2 (germline): SNHLY, FYNNEI.

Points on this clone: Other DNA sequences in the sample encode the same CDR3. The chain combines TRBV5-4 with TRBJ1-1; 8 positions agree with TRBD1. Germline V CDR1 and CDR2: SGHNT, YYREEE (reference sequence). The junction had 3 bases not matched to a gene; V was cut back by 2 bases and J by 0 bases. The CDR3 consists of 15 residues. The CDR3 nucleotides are TGTGCCAGCAGCTTAGACAGGGGCATGAACACTGAAGCTTTCTTT. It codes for CASSLDRGMNTEAFF.

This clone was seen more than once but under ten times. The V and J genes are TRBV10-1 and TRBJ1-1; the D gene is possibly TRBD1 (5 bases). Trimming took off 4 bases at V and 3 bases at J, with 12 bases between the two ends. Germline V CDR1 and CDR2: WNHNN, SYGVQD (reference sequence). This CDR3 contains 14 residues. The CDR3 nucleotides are TGCGCCAGCAGTGGGGGTGGGGGGGACACTGAAGCTTTCTTT. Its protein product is CASSGGGGDTEAFF.

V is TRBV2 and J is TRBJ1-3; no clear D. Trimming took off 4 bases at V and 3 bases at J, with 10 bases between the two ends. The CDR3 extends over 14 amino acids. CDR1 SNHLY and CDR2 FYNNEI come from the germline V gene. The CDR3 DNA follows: TGTGCCAGCAGTGTCGGCGGAGGTGGAAACACCATATATTTT. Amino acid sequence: CASSVGGGGNTIYF.

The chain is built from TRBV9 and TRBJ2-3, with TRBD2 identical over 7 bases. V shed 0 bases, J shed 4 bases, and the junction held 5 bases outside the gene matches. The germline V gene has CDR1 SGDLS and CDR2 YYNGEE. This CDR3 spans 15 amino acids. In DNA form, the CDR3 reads TGTGCCAGCAGCGTAGTTAGCGGGTCTGCAGATACGCAGTATTTT. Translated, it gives CASSVVSGSADTQYF.

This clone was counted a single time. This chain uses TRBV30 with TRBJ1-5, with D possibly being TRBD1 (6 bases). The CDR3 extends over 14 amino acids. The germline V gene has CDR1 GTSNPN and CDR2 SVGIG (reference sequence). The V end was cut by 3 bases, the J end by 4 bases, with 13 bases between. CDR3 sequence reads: CAWSGTNTNQPQHF. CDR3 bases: TGTGCCTGGAGCGGGACAAATACTAATCAGCCCCAGCATTTT.

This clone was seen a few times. The CDR3 reads CASGEGSRETQYF. In DNA, the CDR3 is TGCGCCAGCGGAGAAGGGAGTCGAGAGACCCAGTACTTC. The V gene is TRBV5-1, the J gene TRBJ2-5; maybe TRBD2 (5 bases). The CDR3 totals 13 residues. Between the trimmed V and J ends, which lost 7 bases and 4 bases, there was a span of 14 bases. Germline V CDR1 and CDR2: SGHRS, YFSETQ. Full variable domain (remainder filled in from reference TRBV5-1 and TRBJ2-5): KAGVTQTPRYLIKTRGQQVTLSCSPISGHRSVSWYQQTPGQGLQFLFEYFSETQRNKGNFPGRFSGRQFSNSRSEMNVSTLELGDSALYLCASGEGSRETQYFGPGTRLLVL.

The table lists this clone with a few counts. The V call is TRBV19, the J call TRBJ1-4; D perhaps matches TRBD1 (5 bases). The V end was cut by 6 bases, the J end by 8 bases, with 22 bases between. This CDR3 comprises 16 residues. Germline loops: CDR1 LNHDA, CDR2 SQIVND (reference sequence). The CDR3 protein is CASRPPAGRGSEKLFF. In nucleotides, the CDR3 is TGTGCCAGTAGGCCTCCAGCCGGGAGGGGATCCGAAAAACTGTTTTTT.

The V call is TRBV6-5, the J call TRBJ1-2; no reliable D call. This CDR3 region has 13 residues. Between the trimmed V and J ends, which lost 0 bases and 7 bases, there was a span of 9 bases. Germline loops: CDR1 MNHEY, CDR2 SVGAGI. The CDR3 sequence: CASSYSRGPGYTF. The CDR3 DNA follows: TGTGCCAGCAGTTACTCGAGAGGCCCTGGCTACACCTTC.

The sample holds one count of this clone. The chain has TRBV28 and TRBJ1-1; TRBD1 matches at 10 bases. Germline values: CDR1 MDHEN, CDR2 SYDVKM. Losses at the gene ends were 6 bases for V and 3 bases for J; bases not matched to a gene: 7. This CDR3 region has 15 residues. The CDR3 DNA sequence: TGTGCCAGCAGAGGGACAGGGGTTAAGGACACTGAAGCTTTCTTT. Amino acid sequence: CASRGTGVKDTEAFF.

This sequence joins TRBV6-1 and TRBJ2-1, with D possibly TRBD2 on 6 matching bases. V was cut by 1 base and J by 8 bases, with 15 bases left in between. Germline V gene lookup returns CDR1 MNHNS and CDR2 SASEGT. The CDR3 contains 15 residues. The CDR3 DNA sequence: TGTGCCAGCAGTGAAGATGGGACTCCTGCCGATGAGCAGTTCTTC. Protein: CASSEDGTPADEQFF.

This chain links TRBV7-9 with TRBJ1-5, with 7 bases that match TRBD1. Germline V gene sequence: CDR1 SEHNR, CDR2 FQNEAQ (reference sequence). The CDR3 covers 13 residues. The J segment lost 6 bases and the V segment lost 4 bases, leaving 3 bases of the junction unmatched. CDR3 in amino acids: CASSSGGRQPQHF. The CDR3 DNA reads TGTGCCAGCAGCTCAGGGGGTCGTCAGCCCCAGCATTTT.

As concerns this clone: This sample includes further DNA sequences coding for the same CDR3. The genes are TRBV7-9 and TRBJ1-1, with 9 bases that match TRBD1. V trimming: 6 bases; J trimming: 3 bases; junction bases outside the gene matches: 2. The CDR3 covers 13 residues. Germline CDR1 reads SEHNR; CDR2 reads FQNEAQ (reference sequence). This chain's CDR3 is CASRGQGDTEAFF. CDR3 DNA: TGTGCCAGCAGGGGACAGGGTGACACTGAAGCTTTCTTT.